The 14 T cell receptor beta chains in this list originate from one sample, sequenced in a study of regulatory T cells in long-lasting Graves disease. Arm-PCR with iRepertoire HTBI primers amplified the CDR3 regions for these TCR beta libraries. TCRdb itself ran the multiplex PCR reads through MiXCR, one entry per CDR3 protein. This sample has fewer than 450,000 distinct CDR3 sequences; around 22% occur once, and the top ten carry roughly 26%. Time point of the sample: persistent/refractory GD, antithyroid drugs over 5 years with positive TRAb. There was RNA extracted from PBMCs, and the TCR library was made from it. Sample: peripheral blood mononuclear cells (PBMCs), taken when the disease was refractory, from a patient treated with antithyroid drugs. These receptors all come from a female donor with Graves disease.

This chain connects TRBV2 to TRBJ1-3; D remains ambiguous. The CDR3 has 14 residues. The V end lost 3 bases, the J end lost 2 bases, and 8 bases lay between the germline ends. Germline V gene lookup returns CDR1 SNHLY and CDR2 FYNNEI. The DNA for the CDR3 is TGTGCCAGCAGTGAGAGGACGGCTGGAAACACCATATATTTT. Protein product: CASSERTAGNTIYF.

The chain links TRBV29-1 to TRBJ2-4, with D tentatively TRBD2 (5 bases). CDR3 length: 13 residues. CDR1 SQVTM and CDR2 ANQGSEA come from the germline V gene. V dropped 4 bases and J dropped 7 bases, with 14 bases sitting between them. The CDR3 region has the DNA TGCAGCGTTGTTCCGTTAACGGGGAACATTCAGTACTTC. It specifies CSVVPLTGNIQYF. The variable domain in full, completed from reference TRBV29-1 and TRBJ2-4, reads SAVISQKPSRDICQRGTSLTIQCQVDSQVTMMFWYRQQPGQSLTLIATANQGSEATYESGFVIDKFPISRPNLTFSTLTVSNMSPEDSSIYLCSVVPLTGNIQYFGAGTRLSVL.

The sample holds a few counts of this clonotype. The chain links TRBV12-3 or TRBV12-4 to TRBJ1-5; no clear D. This CDR3 contains 14 residues. V was trimmed by 1 base and J by 3 bases, leaving 7 bases between them. CDR3 coding DNA: TGTGCCAGCAGTTTAGGGCAGCTCAATCAGCCCCAGCATTTT. Residues: CASSLGQLNQPQHF.

This clonotype was seen at least ten times. This chain links TRBV11-1 with TRBJ2-7; TRBD2 is a possible D gene (6 bases). CDR3 length equals 14 residues. Trimming stripped 1 base from V and 6 bases from J, with 13 bases between. Germline V gene sequence: CDR1 SGHAT, CDR2 FQDESV (reference sequence). For the CDR3, the DNA is TGTGCCAGCAGCTTAGATCCGTCGGGAGTCGAGCAGTACTTC. It yields the protein CASSLDPSGVEQYF.

This clonotype was picked up many times. V is TRBV12-3 or TRBV12-4 and J is TRBJ1-5; TRBD1 aligns across 7 bases. Trimming removed 7 bases from V and 6 bases from J; junction bases left unmatched: 9. The CDR3 spans 14 residues. Here the CDR3 DNA reads TGTGCCAGCACCATCACAGGGGTCGGTCAGCCCCAGCATTTT. It is translated as CASTITGVGQPQHF.

This clonotype was counted between two and nine times. The chain is built from TRBV30 and TRBJ1-1, with unresolved D. This CDR3 has 13 amino acids. Germline assignment: CDR1 GTSNPN and CDR2 SVGIG (reference sequence). The V end was cut by 5 bases, the J end by 1 base, with 11 bases between. CDR3 sequence (DNA): TGTGCCTGGGCACGCGCTTCGAACACTGAAGCTTTCTTT. Translating gives CAWARASNTEAFF.

There are a few counts of this clonotype. V usage is TRBV15 and J usage is TRBJ1-3; D is unresolved. Trimming left V 1 base short and J 0 bases short, with 10 bases between. CDR3 length: 16 residues. Germline values: CDR1 LNHNV, CDR2 YYDKDF (reference sequence). CDR3 loop: CATSRGEDRSGNTIYF. The CDR3 DNA reads as TGTGCCACCAGCAGAGGCGAGGACCGCTCTGGAAACACCATATATTTT.

In its sample, this clonotype was seen a few times. V usage is TRBV5-1 and J usage is TRBJ2-2; 9 nucleotides line up with TRBD1. Trimming took 4 bases from V and 3 from J; bases not matched to a gene: 4. The CDR3 length is 15 residues. In germline, CDR1 is SGHRS, CDR2 YFSETQ. The CDR3 loop is CASSPDRGDTGELFF. The CDR3 DNA reads as TGCGCCAGCAGCCCGGACAGGGGAGACACCGGGGAGCTGTTTTTT.

This clonotype was observed a handful of times. V usage is TRBV20-1 and J usage is TRBJ1-2; TRBD1 aligns across 10 bases. V shed 3 bases, J shed 4 bases, and the junction held 8 bases outside the gene matches. Germline V CDR1 and CDR2: DFQATT, SNEGSKA (reference sequence). There are 15 residues in the CDR3. CDR3 loop: CSARDRGTGGYGYTF. In nucleotides, the CDR3 is TGCAGTGCTAGGGACAGGGGGACGGGAGGCTATGGCTACACCTTC.

The gene calls are TRBV9 and TRBJ2-2; D is unclear. Trimming pared 2 bases from V and 6 bases from J, leaving 8 bases between. The CDR3 consists of 13 residues. The germline gives CDR1 SGDLS, CDR2 YYNGEE. As DNA, the CDR3 is TGTGCCAGCAGCGTCGAGGAACCCGGGGAGCTGTTTTTT. Its translation is CASSVEEPGELFF.

This clonotype was counted ten times or more. This chain uses TRBV20-1 with TRBJ2-5; 9 positions match TRBD2. The CDR3 runs 15 residues. V trimming: 0 bases; J trimming: 4 bases; junction bases outside the gene matches: 6. Germline lookup yields CDR1 DFQATT and CDR2 SNEGSKA (reference sequence). The DNA of the CDR3 is TGCAGTGCTAGAGATCGGCTAGCGGGAACAGAGACCCAGTACTTC. This encodes CSARDRLAGTETQYF.

This clonotype has a count of ten or more. The rearrangement joins TRBV7-3 to TRBJ2-7; D gene uncertain. With 5 bases removed from V and 0 bases from J, the gap between germline ends came to 11 bases. CDR3 length: 14 residues. Germline CDR1 is SGHTA and CDR2 is FQGTGA. CDR3 loop: CASSVSRGSYEQYF. For the CDR3, the DNA is TGTGCCAGCAGCGTTAGCCGAGGCTCCTACGAGCAGTACTTC.

V is TRBV5-6 and J is TRBJ2-7; 12 bases are shared with TRBD2. CDR1 and CDR2 from the germline V gene are SGHDT and YYEEEE. This CDR3 is 16 amino acids long. Trimming cost V 0 bases and J 2 bases; bases outside gene matches: 3. CDR3 coding DNA: TGTGCCAGCAGCTTGGGACTAGCGGGAGTCACCTACGAGCAGTACTTC. Encoded protein: CASSLGLAGVTYEQYF.

This clonotype was counted between two and nine times. The chain links TRBV11-2 to TRBJ2-3, with D uncertain. Looked up from germline, CDR1 is SGHAT and CDR2 is FQNNGV. The CDR3 runs to 11 residues. V shed 5 bases and J shed 3 bases, with 3 bases lying between them. CDR3 loop: CASSATDTQYF. CDR3 coding DNA: TGTGCCAGCAGCGCGACAGATACGCAGTATTTT. The full variable domain, with the rest looked up from reference TRBV11-2 and TRBJ2-3, is EAGVAQSPRYKIIEKRQSVAFWCNPISGHATLYWYQQILGQGPKLLIQFQNNGVVDDSQLPKDRFSAERLKGVDSTLKIQPAKLEDSAVYLCASSATDTQYFGPGTRLTVL.